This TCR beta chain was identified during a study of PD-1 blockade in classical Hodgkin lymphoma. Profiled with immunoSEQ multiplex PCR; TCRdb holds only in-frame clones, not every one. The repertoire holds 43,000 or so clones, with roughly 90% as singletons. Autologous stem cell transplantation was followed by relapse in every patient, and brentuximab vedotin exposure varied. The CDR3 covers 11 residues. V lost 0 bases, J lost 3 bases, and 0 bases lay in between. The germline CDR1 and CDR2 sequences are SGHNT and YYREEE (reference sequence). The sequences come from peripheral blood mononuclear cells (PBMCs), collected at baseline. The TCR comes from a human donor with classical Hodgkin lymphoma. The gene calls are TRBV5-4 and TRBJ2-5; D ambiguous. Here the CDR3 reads CASSLEETQYF. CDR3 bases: TGTGCCAGCAGCTTGGAAGAGACCCAGTACTTC.